This TCR beta chain came from a study of shared clonotypes between healthy human individuals. Genomic DNA of every subset was divided equally among multiple immunoSEQ plates. This table comes from immunoSEQ multiplex PCR, and its TCRdb copy is limited to in-frame clones, with some not included. The data show some 500,000 clones, approximately 95% seen once. Trimming cost V 5 bases and J 1 base, with 10 bases left between them. The CDR3 consists of 14 residues. The germline CDR1 and CDR2 sequences are SSHAT and FNYEAQ (reference sequence). The clonotype comes from a woman aged 25 to 39 in good health. The genes are TRBV7-7 and TRBJ2-3; D possibly corresponds to TRBD1 (6 bases). Material: naive CD4+ T cells sorted from blood. Described subset: CD45RA+ positively selected. The DNA of the CDR3 is TGTGCCAGCAGCGAAGCAGGGGGCACAGATACGCAGTATTTT. It specifies CASSEAGGTDTQYF.